The entry below gives a single T cell receptor (beta chain) sequence along with its context. The record originates from a study of control samples from healthy donors and cancer patients. The V gene end was trimmed by 1 base and the J gene end by 2 bases; junction bases not matched to a gene: 4. Looked up from germline, CDR1 is MGHRA and CDR2 is YSYEKL. CDR3 length: 15 amino acids. This table comes from immunoSEQ multiplex PCR, and its TCRdb copy is limited to in-frame clones, with some not included. The sample lists around 100,000 clones, roughly 90% occurring once. This rearrangement joins TRBV4-1 to TRBJ1-2; TRBD1 aligns across 7 bases. What was sequenced was PBMCs. This sequence originates from a man aged 55-75 years with lung cancer. The CDR3 loop reads CASSQVGQVNYGYTF. CDR3 nucleotides: TGCGCCAGCAGCCAAGTAGGACAGGTCAACTATGGCTACACCTTC.